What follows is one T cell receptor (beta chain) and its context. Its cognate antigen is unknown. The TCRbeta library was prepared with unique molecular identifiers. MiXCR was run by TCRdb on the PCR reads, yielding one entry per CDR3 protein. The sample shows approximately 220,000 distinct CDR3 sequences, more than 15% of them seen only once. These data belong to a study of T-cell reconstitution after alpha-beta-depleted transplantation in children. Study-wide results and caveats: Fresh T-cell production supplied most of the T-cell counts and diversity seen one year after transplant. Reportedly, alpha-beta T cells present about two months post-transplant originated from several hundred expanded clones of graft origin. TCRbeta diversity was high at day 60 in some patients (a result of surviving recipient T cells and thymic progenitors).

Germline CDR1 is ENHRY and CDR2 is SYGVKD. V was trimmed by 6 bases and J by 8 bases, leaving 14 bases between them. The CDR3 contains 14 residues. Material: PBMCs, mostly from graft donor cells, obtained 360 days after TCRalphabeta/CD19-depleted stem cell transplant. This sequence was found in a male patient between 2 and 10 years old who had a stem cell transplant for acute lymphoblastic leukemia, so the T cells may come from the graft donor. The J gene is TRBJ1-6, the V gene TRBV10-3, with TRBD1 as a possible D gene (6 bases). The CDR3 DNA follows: TGTGCCATCAGGCAAGGACAGTTAGATTCACCCCTCCACTTT. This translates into CAIRQGQLDSPLHF.